The following is a T cell receptor (beta chain) sequence with its context. This clone's antigen is unknown. Per-base qualities were not stored, and no clone one base away is much larger. The library was obtained by the immunoSEQ multiplex PCR assay. TCRdb limited this immuneACCESS table to in-frame rearrangements with V and J called. A share of clones is missing; checked studies link under half to unresolved V genes, and the rest is unexplained. The sample table shows under 35,000 clones, and around 79% are seen once. Of the sample, around 0.96% falls within the top ten clones. Counted from cysteine to phenylalanine, this CDR3 has 13 amino acids. Only the CDR3 region is kept as DNA, spanning 39 bases read in frame from base 1. CDR1 and CDR2 (SGHRS, YFSETQ) derive from the germline V gene. Trimmed from V: 5 bases; trimmed from J: 5 bases; junction bases lacking a gene match: 2. The entry originates in a study of T cells in narcolepsy listed by TCRdb under 2018. Broadly, across the study: The study enrolled patients with narcolepsy type 1 or type 2 (NT1, NT2) together with healthy control donors. The study sought autoreactive T cells targeting hypocretin neuron self-antigens (hypocretin, TRIB2) in narcolepsy patients, using TCR Vbeta sequencing to track clonotypes in blood and CSF. Broader findings and caveats from the paper: HCRT-specific and TRIB2-specific autoreactive clonotypes were highlighted in plots that compared CD4+ T cell clonotypes in CSF versus blood from the same patient. Numbers of sequenced blood memory CD4+ clonotypes were comparable, with averages of some 42,000 in patients and more than 30,000 in controls. Autoreactive clonotypes were reported to be detected serially in the blood of the same patients and of different patients, but not in the blood of healthy controls. No sequences matching autoreactive T cell clones were contained in some blood memory CD4+ repertoires from patients and controls.

Memory CD4+ T cells were sorted ex vivo from peripheral blood of narcolepsy patients and healthy controls for TCR Vbeta sequencing. The sequenced sample consisted of CD45RA- memory CD4+ T cells from PBMCs. Per the publication, the cell subset or site label means: memory T cells sorted ex vivo from peripheral blood. The sequence links TRBV5-1 to TRBJ1-4; 8 of the junction bases match TRBD1. The TCR comes from a human donor with narcolepsy. The base sequence is TGCGCCAGCAGGCACAGGGGGAATGAAAAACTGTTTTTT. This encodes CASRHRGNEKLFF.